Following are 14 T cell receptor beta chains from one sample sequenced in a study of T cell changes during pregnancy in multiple sclerosis. The method was immunoSEQ multiplex PCR; TCRdb's version includes in-frame clones alone and lacks a portion of them. The table lists 67,000 or so clones, approximately 92% of them singletons. The specimen was CD8+ T cells from peripheral blood mononuclear cells, collected in the third trimester of pregnancy. These receptors were obtained from a female donor in good health, enrolled as a control in a pregnancy study.

The chain employs TRBV30 and TRBJ1-1, with 8 bases lining up with TRBD1. The trim removed 5 bases at V and 0 bases at J, leaving 8 bases unmatched. The germline V gene has CDR1 GTSNPN and CDR2 SVGIG (reference sequence). The CDR3 totals 15 residues. CDR3 nucleotides: TGTGCCTGGGTGGGACAGGTAACGTTGAACACTGAAGCTTTCTTT. Protein sequence: CAWVGQVTLNTEAFF.

This clone was detected only once. The chain recombines TRBV18 with TRBJ1-5, with 7 bases lining up with TRBD1. The length of the CDR3 is 17 residues. The ends lost 0 bases at V and 2 bases at J; junction bases unmatched: 7. CDR1 and CDR2 (germline): KGHSH, LQKENI. The CDR3 reads CASSPPKKGARNQPQHF. CDR3 nucleotide sequence: TGTGCCAGCTCACCACCGAAAAAGGGGGCGCGCAATCAGCCCCAGCATTTT. Together with reference TRBV18 and TRBJ1-5, the CDR3 gives the full variable domain: NAGVMQNPRHLVRRRGQEARLRCSPMKGHSHVYWYRQLPEEGLKFMVYLQKENIIDESGMPKERFSAEFPKEGPSILRIQQVVRGDSAAYFCASSPPKKGARNQPQHFGDGTRLSIL.

The genes are TRBV2 and TRBJ2-1; TRBD2 agrees at 9 bases. The CDR3 spans 15 residues. CDR1 SNHLY and CDR2 FYNNEI come from the germline V gene. V lost 6 bases to trimming and J lost 5 bases; unmatched junction nucleotides: 8. CDR3 nucleotide sequence: TGTGCCAGCAGGACCAGCGGGGGGCAGAACAATGAGCAGTTCTTC. Translation: CASRTSGGQNNEQFF.

This chain links TRBV6-1 with TRBJ1-4; 10 bases align to TRBD1. The CDR3 extends over 14 amino acids. Germline lookup yields CDR1 MNHNS and CDR2 SASEGT. V was clipped by 7 bases and J by 7 bases; unmatched bases: 6. CDR3 region: CASTGQGDGEKLFF. The CDR3 DNA sequence: TGTGCCAGCACTGGACAGGGGGACGGTGAAAAACTGTTTTTT.

The chain uses TRBV11-2 and TRBJ2-7; a weak D match, TRBD1 (6 bases). This CDR3 is 15 amino acids long. Trimming shortened V by 7 bases and J by 2 bases, and 18 bases separated the two germline ends. The germline CDR1 and CDR2 sequences are SGHAT and FQNNGV. CDR3 in DNA: TGTGCCAGCATTGACCTACAGGGTTCCCCCTACGAGCAGTACTTC. It specifies CASIDLQGSPYEQYF.

The rearrangement uses TRBV5-1 and TRBJ2-7; 7 bases are shared with TRBD1. This CDR3 spans 15 amino acids. The ends lost 3 bases at V and 5 bases at J; junction bases unmatched: 11. CDR1 and CDR2 (germline): SGHRS, YFSETQ. The CDR3 nucleotides are TGCGCCAGCAGCTCTACCCGGGACAGCCCAGACGAGCAGTACTTC. This translates into CASSSTRDSPDEQYF. The full variable domain, its missing parts supplied by reference TRBV5-1 and TRBJ2-7, is KAGVTQTPRYLIKTRGQQVTLSCSPISGHRSVSWYQQTPGQGLQFLFEYFSETQRNKGNFPGRFSGRQFSNSRSEMNVSTLELGDSALYLCASSSTRDSPDEQYFGPGTRLTVT.

This chain links TRBV6-5 with TRBJ1-4; perhaps TRBD1 as D (6 bases). In germline, CDR1 is MNHEY, CDR2 SVGAGI. Trimming left V 4 bases short and J 5 bases short, with 14 bases between. The CDR3 extends over 15 amino acids. This chain's CDR3 is CASSSPIGGNEKLFF. CDR3 nucleotide sequence: TGTGCCAGCAGTTCCCCAATTGGGGGCAATGAAAAACTGTTTTTT.

The rearrangement links TRBV19 to TRBJ1-6; D call uncertain. This CDR3 region has 19 residues. CDR1 LNHDA and CDR2 SQIVND come from the germline V gene (reference sequence). V lost 6 bases to trimming and J lost 10 bases, with 31 bases between them. CDR3 nucleotides: TGTGCCAGTAGCCCCTCCGCAGCGGTTCTCGACGTCGCTGGCTCACCCCTCCACTTT. The encoded protein is CASSPSAAVLDVAGSPLHF.

On this clone itself: The sample has other DNA sequences that encode this CDR3 too. CDR3 in DNA: TGTGCCAGTAGTATAGACGGGGAAACTGAAGCTTTCTTT. Protein product: CASSIDGETEAFF. The V call is TRBV19, the J call TRBJ1-1; D is unclear. CDR1 and CDR2 from the germline V gene are LNHDA and SQIVND (reference sequence). The CDR3 runs to 13 residues. With 0 bases removed from V and 5 bases from J, the gap between germline ends came to 7 bases.

This chain uses TRBV27 with TRBJ2-7, with D perhaps matching TRBD1 (6 bases). Per germline, CDR1 MNHEY and CDR2 SMNVEV (reference sequence). The CDR3 totals 13 residues. V was trimmed by 3 bases and J by 6 bases, leaving 12 bases between them. The CDR3 sequence: CASSLTGRAEQYF. The CDR3 region has the DNA TGTGCCAGCAGTTTGACAGGTCGCGCCGAGCAGTACTTC.

The genes are TRBV30 and TRBJ1-1, with 7 bases that match TRBD1. CDR1 and CDR2 (germline): GTSNPN, SVGIG (reference sequence). The ends lost 1 base at V and 4 bases at J; junction bases unmatched: 3. There are 13 residues in the CDR3. CDR3 sequence reads: CAWSERDSTEAFF. CDR3 coding DNA: TGTGCCTGGAGTGAACGGGACAGCACTGAAGCTTTCTTT.

This clone was observed a single time. V gene TRBV15 combines with J gene TRBJ2-5; 9 positions match TRBD1. Per germline, CDR1 LNHNV and CDR2 YYDKDF (reference sequence). V lost 5 bases, J lost 0 bases, and 4 bases stayed unmatched. The CDR3 runs 15 residues. The CDR3 bases are TGTGCCACCAGCCCCAGGGACAGGGACCAAGAGACCCAGTACTTC. The encoded protein is CATSPRDRDQETQYF. The complete variable domain, with remaining parts taken from reference TRBV15 and TRBJ2-5, reads DAMVIQNPRYQVTQFGKPVTLSCSQTLNHNVMYWYQQKSSQAPKLLFHYYDKDFNNEADTPDNFQSRRPNTSFCFLDIRSPGLGDTAMYLCATSPRDRDQETQYFGPGTRLLVL.

The gene calls are TRBV15 and TRBJ2-3; 13 bases map to TRBD2. The CDR3 totals 18 residues. Germline V gene lookup returns CDR1 LNHNV and CDR2 YYDKDF (reference sequence). Trimming at V came to 5 bases and at J to 0 bases, leaving 8 bases not matched to a gene. Here the CDR3 reads CATSAGTSGDPSTDTQYF. For the CDR3, the DNA is TGTGCCACCAGCGCCGGGACTAGCGGGGATCCTAGCACAGATACGCAGTATTTT.

This chain uses TRBV29-1 with TRBJ1-2; the D gene is possibly TRBD1 (5 bases). The CDR3 has 12 residues. The V and J ends lost 2 bases and 7 bases respectively, with 11 bases between them. The V gene's germline CDR1 is SQVTM and CDR2 ANQGSEA. CDR3 sequence (DNA): TGCAGCGTTGAACCCCAGGGTCCTGGCTACACCTTC. Residues: CSVEPQGPGYTF.